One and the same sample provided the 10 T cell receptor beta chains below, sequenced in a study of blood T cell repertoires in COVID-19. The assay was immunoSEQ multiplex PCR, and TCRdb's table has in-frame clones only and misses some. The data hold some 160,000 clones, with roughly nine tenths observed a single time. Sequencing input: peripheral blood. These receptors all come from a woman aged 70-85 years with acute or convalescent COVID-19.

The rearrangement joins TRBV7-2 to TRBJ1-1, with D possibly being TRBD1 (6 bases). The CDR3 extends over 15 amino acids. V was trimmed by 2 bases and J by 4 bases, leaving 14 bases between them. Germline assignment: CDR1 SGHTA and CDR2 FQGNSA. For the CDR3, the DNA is TGTGCCAGCAGCTTAATGGGGGCTGGGGGCACTGAAGCTTTCTTT. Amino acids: CASSLMGAGGTEAFF.

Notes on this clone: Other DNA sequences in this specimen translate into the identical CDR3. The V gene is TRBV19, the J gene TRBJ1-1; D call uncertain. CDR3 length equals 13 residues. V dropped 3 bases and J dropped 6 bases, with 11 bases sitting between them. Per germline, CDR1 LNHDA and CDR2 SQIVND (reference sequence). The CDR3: CASSMGRRPEAFF. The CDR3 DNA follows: TGTGCCAGTAGTATGGGCAGGCGACCTGAAGCTTTCTTT.

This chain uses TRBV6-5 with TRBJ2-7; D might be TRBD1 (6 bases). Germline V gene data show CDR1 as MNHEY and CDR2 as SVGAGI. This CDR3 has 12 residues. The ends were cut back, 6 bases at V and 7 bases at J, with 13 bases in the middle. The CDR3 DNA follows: TGTGCCAGCAGGAGAGGGGGATTTGAGCAGTACTTC. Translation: CASRRGGFEQYF.

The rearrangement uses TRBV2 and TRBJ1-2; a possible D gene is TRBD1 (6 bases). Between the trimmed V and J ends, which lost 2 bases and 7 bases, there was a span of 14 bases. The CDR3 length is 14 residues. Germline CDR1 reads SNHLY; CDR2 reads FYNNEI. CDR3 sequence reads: CASSEQGLASGYTF. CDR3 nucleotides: TGTGCCAGCAGTGAACAGGGGCTCGCATCTGGCTACACCTTC.

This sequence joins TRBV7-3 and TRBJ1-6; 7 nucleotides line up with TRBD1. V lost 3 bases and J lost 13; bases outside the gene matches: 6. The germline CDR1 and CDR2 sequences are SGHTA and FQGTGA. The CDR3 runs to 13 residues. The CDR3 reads CASSLVGGQPLHF. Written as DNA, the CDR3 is TGTGCCAGCAGCTTGGTAGGGGGCCAGCCCCTCCACTTT.

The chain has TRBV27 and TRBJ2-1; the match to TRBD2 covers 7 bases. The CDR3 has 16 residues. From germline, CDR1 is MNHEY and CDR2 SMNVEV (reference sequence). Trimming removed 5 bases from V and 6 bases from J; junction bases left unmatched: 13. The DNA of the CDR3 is TGTGCCAGCAGTGCCCCCTTGCGGGAGATGCCCAATGAGCAGTTCTTC. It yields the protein CASSAPLREMPNEQFF.

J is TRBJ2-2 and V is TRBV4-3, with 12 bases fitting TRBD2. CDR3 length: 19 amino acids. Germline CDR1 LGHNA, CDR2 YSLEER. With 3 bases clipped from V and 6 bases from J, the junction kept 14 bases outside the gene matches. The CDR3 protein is CASSQEPGLAGFGAGELFF. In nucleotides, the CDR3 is TGCGCCAGCAGCCAGGAACCGGGACTAGCGGGCTTTGGGGCCGGGGAGCTGTTTTTT.

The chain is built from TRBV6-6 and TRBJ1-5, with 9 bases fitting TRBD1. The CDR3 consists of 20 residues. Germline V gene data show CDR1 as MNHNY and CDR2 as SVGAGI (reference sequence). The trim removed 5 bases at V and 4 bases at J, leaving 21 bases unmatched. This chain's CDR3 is CASSPLLGTGRALGNQPQHF. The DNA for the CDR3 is TGTGCCAGCAGTCCTCTTCTTGGGACAGGGAGGGCGCTAGGGAATCAGCCCCAGCATTTT.

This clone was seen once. The CDR3 spells CASSPTSGSEFF. In DNA form, the CDR3 reads TGTGCCAGTAGCCCCACTAGCGGGTCTGAATTCTTC. The rearrangement joins TRBV19 to TRBJ2-1; 9 bases line up with TRBD2. CDR1 is LNHDA and CDR2 is SQIVND in the germline V gene (reference sequence). CDR3 size: 12 residues. After removal of 6 bases from V and 16 bases from J, the junction contained 10 bases not matched to a gene.

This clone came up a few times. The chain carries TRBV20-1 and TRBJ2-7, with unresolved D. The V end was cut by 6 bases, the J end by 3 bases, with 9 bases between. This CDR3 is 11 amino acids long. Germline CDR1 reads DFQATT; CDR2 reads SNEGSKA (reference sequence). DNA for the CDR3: TGCAGTGCCCAGAATTACTACGAGCAGTACTTC. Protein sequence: CSAQNYYEQYF.